One sample yielded the 12 T cell receptor beta chains listed below, sequenced in a study of CD4 T cells in relation to SARS-CoV-2 and coronaviruses. Before the COVID-19 pandemic, during about 2010-2018, CD4+ T cells were taken from unexposed donors. CD4+ T cells were isolated from the cells after around 10 days of culture. Profiled with immunoSEQ multiplex PCR; TCRdb holds only in-frame clones, not every one. The sample gives about 23,000 clones, 76% of which show up once; approximately 28% is in the top ten. For these receptors, no antigen is known. Sequenced sample: CD4+ T cells from PBMCs, cultured in vitro. These TCRs come from a human donor in good health.

The CDR3 sequence: CASSLNRGETSYEQYF. The CDR3, as DNA: TGTGCCAGCAGCTTAAACAGGGGAGAGACTTCCTACGAGCAGTACTTC. V usage is TRBV5-4 and J usage is TRBJ2-7; 7 positions agree with TRBD1. The CDR3 has 16 residues. The germline gives CDR1 SGHNT, CDR2 YYREEE (reference sequence). J gave up 1 base and V 2 bases, and 9 bases lay outside the gene matches.

This clone showed up just a few times. The chain recombines TRBV10-1 with TRBJ1-5, with D perhaps matching TRBD1 (6 bases). The V gene lost 5 bases and the J gene lost 7 bases, with 12 bases spanning the gap. CDR3 length: 13 amino acids. CDR1 and CDR2 (germline): WNHNN, SYGVQD (reference sequence). The CDR3 DNA reads as TGCGCCAGCAGTCAGGGGAAGGGGCAGCCCCAGCATTTT. As protein: CASSQGKGQPQHF.

V is TRBV9 and J is TRBJ1-2; possible D gene TRBD1, 6 bases. Trimming stripped 4 bases from V and 2 bases from J, with 18 bases between. The germline V gene has CDR1 SGDLS and CDR2 YYNGEE. The CDR3 extends over 16 amino acids. This CDR3 reads CASSRGGSRGNYGYTF. CDR3 nucleotides: TGTGCCAGCAGCCGGGGGGGCTCCAGGGGAAACTATGGCTACACCTTC.

This clone has more than one count but fewer than ten. Here the CDR3 DNA reads TGTGCCATCAGTGAGACAAATGGGGACCCAAACCAGTACTTC. Translated: CAISETNGDPNQYF. The chain recombines TRBV10-3 with TRBJ2-7, with D possibly being TRBD1 or TRBD2 (5 bases each). The CDR3 sequence is 14 residues long. Trimming removed 2 bases at V and 10 bases at J, with 18 bases between. CDR1 ENHRY and CDR2 SYGVKD come from the germline V gene.

This clone has just one count. The gene calls are TRBV5-6 and TRBJ2-2, with D possibly being TRBD1 or TRBD2 (5 bases each). CDR3 length equals 15 residues. The ends were cut back, 4 bases at V and 6 bases at J, with 16 bases in the middle. Germline CDR1 reads SGHDT; CDR2 reads YYEEEE. CDR3 nucleotides: TGTGCCAGCAGCGTTCCGGGGCTAAGGGCCGGGGAGCTGTTTTTT. Protein product: CASSVPGLRAGELFF.

This clone showed up just a few times. The chain carries TRBV3-1 (or the pseudogene TRBV3-2) and TRBJ1-1; possibly TRBD1 for D (5 bases). CDR3 length: 15 residues. The ends were cut back, 4 bases at V and 2 bases at J, with 14 bases in the middle. Germline CDR1 and CDR2: LGHDT and YNNKEL (reference sequence). The CDR3 DNA is TGTGCCAGCAGCCCCATGGGACGGGGAAACACTGAAGCTTTCTTT. Translating it yields CASSPMGRGNTEAFF.

The chain links TRBV6-5 to TRBJ2-3; tentative D call: TRBD2 (5 bases). The CDR3 is made up of 14 amino acids. In germline, CDR1 is MNHEY, CDR2 SVGAGI. The V gene lost 2 bases and the J gene lost 3 bases, with 9 bases spanning the gap. The CDR3: CASSYEGGTDTQYF. The DNA of the CDR3 is TGTGCCAGCAGTTACGAGGGCGGGACAGATACGCAGTATTTT.

The gene calls are TRBV18 and TRBJ1-3, with D possibly matching TRBD1 (6 bases). CDR3 size: 15 residues. V lost 4 bases to trimming and J lost 0 bases, with 10 bases between them. The germline V gene encodes CDR1 KGHSH and CDR2 LQKENI. In DNA, the CDR3 is TGTGCCAGCTCACTGGACAGACTCTCTGGAAACACCATATATTTT. The encoded protein is CASSLDRLSGNTIYF.

V is TRBV6-1 and J is TRBJ1-1, with unresolved D. Germline lookup yields CDR1 MNHNS and CDR2 SASEGT. V was clipped by 2 bases and J by 11 bases, with 12 bases between them. The CDR3 covers 12 residues. The CDR3 nucleotides are TGTGCCAGCAGTGAAAGGGTGGACCCGGCTTTCTTT. It codes for CASSERVDPAFF.

V is TRBV6-4 and J is TRBJ2-1, with 10 bases lining up with TRBD2. V shed 0 bases and J 4 bases; nucleotides not matched to a gene: 0. The CDR3 has 15 residues. Germline V gene sequence: CDR1 MRHNA, CDR2 SNTAGT. CDR3 sequence (DNA): TGTGCCAGCAGTGACTCAGCGGGAGGGTACAATGAGCAGTTCTTC. Translation gives CASSDSAGGYNEQFF.

The V call is TRBV30, the J call TRBJ1-2, with D perhaps TRBD1 (6 bases). Germline V lookup: CDR1 GTSNPN, CDR2 SVGIG (reference sequence). The CDR3 loop spans 15 amino acids. The V end was cut by 0 bases, the J end by 4 bases, with 15 bases between. The CDR3 reads CAWSVALQGPYGYTF. CDR3 DNA: TGTGCCTGGAGTGTGGCTCTTCAGGGGCCCTATGGCTACACCTTC.

Only a few counts were recorded for this clone. The chain is built from TRBV11-3 and TRBJ2-1; the D call may be TRBD1 or TRBD2 (5 bases each). The CDR3 is 14 residues long. With 2 bases removed from V and 7 bases from J, the gap between germline ends came to 12 bases. Germline CDR1 SGHNT, CDR2 YENEEA. The CDR3 here is CASSLNGATNEQFF. In DNA form, the CDR3 reads TGTGCCAGCAGCTTAAACGGGGCCACGAATGAGCAGTTCTTC.